Listed here is a single T cell receptor (beta chain). Antigen unknown. The data are from a study of shared clonotypes between healthy human individuals. Points from the study as a whole: Unshared clonotypes carried lower generation probabilities than those common to all four donors.

Using 200 ng DNA, around 30,000 T cell genomes, the sorted-subset replicate PCRs were run. Using immunoSEQ multiplex PCR, the repertoire was profiled, and TCRdb retains in-frame clones only, with some absent. Of about 2.3 million clones listed, 80% to 95% were seen once; the top ten hold under 0.45%. This sequence was found in a young man in good health. Some clones in this sample may be carry-over from other donors' samples. Sequencing was performed on naive CD4+ T cells from PBMCs. Subset: CD45RA+ positively selected.

CDR3 nucleotides: TGTGCCAGCAGTTTAGGGACAGTTAAAGGGGCTTTCTTT. This translates into CASSLGTVKGAFF. The chain combines TRBV27 with TRBJ1-1; TRBD1 agrees at 7 bases. Germline V lookup: CDR1 MNHEY, CDR2 SMNVEV (reference sequence). The CDR3 contains 13 residues. After removal of 2 bases from V and 11 bases from J, the junction contained 8 bases not matched to a gene.